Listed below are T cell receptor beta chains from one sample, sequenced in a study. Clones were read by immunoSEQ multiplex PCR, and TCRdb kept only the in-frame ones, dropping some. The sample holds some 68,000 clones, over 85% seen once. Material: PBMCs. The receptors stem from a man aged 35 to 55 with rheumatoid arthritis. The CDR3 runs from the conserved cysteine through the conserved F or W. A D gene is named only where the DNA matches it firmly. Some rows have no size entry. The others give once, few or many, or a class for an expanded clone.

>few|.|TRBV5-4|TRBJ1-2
CASSLEGRSLYGYTF
TGTGCCAGCAGCTTGGAGGGACGTTCCCTATATGGCTACACCTTC
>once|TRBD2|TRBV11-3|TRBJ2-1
CASSLRGSGGNEQFF
TGTGCCAGCAGCTTAAGGGGTAGCGGGGGAAATGAGCAGTTCTTC
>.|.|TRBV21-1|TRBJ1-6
CASNMAAHRDRISSYNSPLHF
TGTGCCAGCAACATGGCGGCACACAGGGATCGAATTAGCTCCTATAATTCACCCCTCCACTTT
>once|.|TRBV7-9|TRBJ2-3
CASSLGGRDTQYF
TGTGCCAGCAGCTTAGGGGGTCGAGATACGCAGTATTTT
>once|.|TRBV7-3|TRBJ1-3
CASSLSPPGPSGNTIYF
TGTGCCAGCAGCTTAAGTCCGCCGGGGCCATCTGGAAACACCATATATTTT
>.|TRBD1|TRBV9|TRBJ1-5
CASSVGTGGNQPQHF
TGTGCCAGCAGCGTAGGCACAGGGGGCAATCAGCCCCAGCATTTT
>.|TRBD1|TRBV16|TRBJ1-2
CASSLDREGYTF
TGTGCCAGCAGCCTGGACAGGGAAGGCTACACCTTC
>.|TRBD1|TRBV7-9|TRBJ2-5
CASSPPGQGRETQYF
TGTGCCAGCAGCCCGCCGGGACAGGGTAGGGAGACCCAGTACTTC
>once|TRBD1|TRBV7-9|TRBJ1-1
CASAVQGGNTEAFF
TGTGCCAGCGCTGTGCAGGGGGGGAACACTGAAGCTTTCTTT
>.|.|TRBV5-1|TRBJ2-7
CASSFDSSEQYF
TGCGCCAGCAGCTTTGACAGTTCCGAGCAGTACTTC
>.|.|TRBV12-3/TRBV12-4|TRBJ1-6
CATKRQGLSPLHF
TGTGCCACAAAAAGGCAGGGTTTGTCACCCCTCCACTTT
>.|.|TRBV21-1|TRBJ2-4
CASSRELPSDAKNIQYF
TGTGCCAGCAGCAGAGAACTGCCTTCTGATGCCAAAAACATTCAGTACTTC
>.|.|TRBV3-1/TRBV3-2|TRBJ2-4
CASSQDQQGPAKNIQYF
TGTGCCAGCAGCCAAGATCAGCAGGGGCCGGCCAAAAACATTCAGTACTTC
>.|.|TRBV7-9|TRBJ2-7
CASSLGAGSGSEQYF
TGTGCCAGCAGCTTAGGGGCAGGGTCGGGAAGCGAGCAGTACTTC
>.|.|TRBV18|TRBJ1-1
CASSQANTEAFF
TGTGCCAGCTCACAGGCGAACACTGAAGCTTTCTTT
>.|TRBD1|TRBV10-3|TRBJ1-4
CAIRVGQEDEKLFF
TGTGCCATCAGGGTGGGACAGGAAGATGAAAAACTGTTTTTT
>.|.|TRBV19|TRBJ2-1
CASKGIYNEQFF
TGTGCCAGTAAAGGGATCTACAATGAGCAGTTCTTC
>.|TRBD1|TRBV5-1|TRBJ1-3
CASATGESRTIYF
TGCGCCAGCGCGACAGGGGAAAGTCGCACCATATATTTT
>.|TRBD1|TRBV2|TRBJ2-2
CASSSSGGANTGELFF
TGTGCCAGCAGTTCCTCAGGGGGCGCGAACACCGGGGAGCTGTTTTTT
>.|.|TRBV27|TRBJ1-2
CAIIRTLYGYTF
TGTGCCATTATACGGACACTCTATGGCTACACCTTC
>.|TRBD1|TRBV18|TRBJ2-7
CASSPRTGGYEQYF
TGTGCCAGCTCACCCCGGACAGGGGGATACGAGCAGTACTTC
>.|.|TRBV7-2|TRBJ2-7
CASSLSYEQYF
TGTGCCAGCAGCCTTTCCTACGAGCAGTACTTC
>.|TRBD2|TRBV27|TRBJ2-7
CASRLRAGGSYEQYF
TGTGCCAGCAGACTCCGGGCCGGGGGGAGCTACGAGCAGTACTTC
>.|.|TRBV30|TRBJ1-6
CAWSVIDRPNSPLHF
TGTGCCTGGAGTGTAATTGACCGACCAAATTCACCCCTCCACTTT
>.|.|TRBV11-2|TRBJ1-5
CASSTGYGRPPQHF
TGTGCCAGCAGCACAGGTTATGGAAGGCCGCCCCAGCATTTT
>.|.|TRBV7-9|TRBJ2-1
CASSLDGRVWDNEQFF
TGTGCCAGCAGCTTAGATGGCAGGGTGTGGGACAATGAGCAGTTCTTC
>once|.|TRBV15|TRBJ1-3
CATSRDSGTGSNTIYF
TGTGCCACCAGCAGAGATTCCGGCACAGGGAGTAACACCATATATTTT
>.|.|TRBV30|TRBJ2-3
CAWSVLGSTDTQYF
TGTGCCTGGAGTGTACTGGGAAGCACAGATACGCAGTATTTT
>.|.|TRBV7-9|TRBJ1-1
CASSGEGNTEAFF
TGTGCCAGCAGCGGGGAGGGGAACACTGAAGCTTTCTTT
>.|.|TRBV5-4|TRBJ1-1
CASSLTGRELTEAFF
TGTGCCAGCAGCTTGACGGGGAGGGAGTTGACTGAAGCTTTCTTT
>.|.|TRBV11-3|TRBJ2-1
CASSLYVGTAQFF
TGTGCCAGCAGCTTATACGTCGGGACGGCCCAGTTCTTC
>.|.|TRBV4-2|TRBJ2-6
CASSQVSMLSSGANVLTF
TGTGCCAGCAGCCAAGTATCGATGCTTAGCTCTGGGGCCAACGTCCTGACTTTC
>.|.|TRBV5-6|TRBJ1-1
CASSTRNTEAFF
TGTGCCAGCAGCACCCGGAACACTGAAGCTTTCTTT
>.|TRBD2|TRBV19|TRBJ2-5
CASSSGGAGSETQYF
TGTGCCAGTAGTAGCGGGGGGGCCGGTTCGGAGACCCAGTACTTC
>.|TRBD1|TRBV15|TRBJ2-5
CATSREGQGKETQYF
TGTGCCACCAGCAGGGAAGGACAGGGGAAAGAGACCCAGTACTTC
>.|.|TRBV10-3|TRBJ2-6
CAISGTHLMGDGSGANVLTF
TGTGCCATCAGTGGAACCCACCTTATGGGGGATGGCTCTGGGGCCAACGTCCTGACTTTC
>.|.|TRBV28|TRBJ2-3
CASSFGGLGADTQYF
TGTGCCAGCAGTTTTGGGGGGTTGGGAGCCGATACGCAGTATTTT
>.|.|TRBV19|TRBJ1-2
CASSKLWQAGDLGYTF
TGTGCCAGTAGTAAGCTCTGGCAGGCGGGAGACTTAGGCTACACCTTC
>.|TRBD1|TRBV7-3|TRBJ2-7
CASSLGQGVPYEQYF
TGTGCCAGCAGCTTAGGACAGGGGGTTCCGTACGAGCAGTACTTC
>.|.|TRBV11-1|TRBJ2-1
CASSPRPKAGNEQFF
TGTGCCAGCAGCCCACGACCAAAGGCTGGCAATGAGCAGTTCTTC
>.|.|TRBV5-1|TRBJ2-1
CASSLERGSANEQFF
TGCGCCAGCAGCTTGGAGAGGGGATCTGCCAATGAGCAGTTCTTC
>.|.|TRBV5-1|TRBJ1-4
CASSLVSGSVKLFF
TGCGCCAGCAGCTTGGTGTCAGGGTCGGTAAAACTGTTTTTT
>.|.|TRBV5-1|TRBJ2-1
CASARDGVGEQFF
TGCGCCAGCGCCCGGGACGGAGTAGGCGAGCAGTTCTTC
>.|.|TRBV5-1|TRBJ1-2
CASSPGDRDGYTF
TGCGCCAGCAGCCCGGGGGACCGTGATGGCTACACCTTC
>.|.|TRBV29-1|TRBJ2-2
CSVGRSGSNTGELFF
TGCAGCGTGGGACGGAGCGGGTCAAACACCGGGGAGCTGTTTTTT
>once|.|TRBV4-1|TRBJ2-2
CASSQGGTYGELFF
TGCGCCAGCAGCCAAGGCGGGACCTATGGGGAGCTGTTTTTT
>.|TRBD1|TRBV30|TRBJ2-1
CAWRGQGINEQFF
TGTGCCTGGAGGGGACAGGGAATCAATGAGCAGTTCTTC
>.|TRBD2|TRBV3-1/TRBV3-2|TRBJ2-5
CASSHLVQRGGRARETQYF
TGTGCCAGCAGCCATCTAGTCCAACGCGGGGGGAGGGCCAGGGAGACCCAGTACTTC
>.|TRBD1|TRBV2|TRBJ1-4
CASSDRVPTNEKLFF
TGTGCCAGCAGCGACAGGGTTCCAACTAATGAAAAACTGTTTTTT
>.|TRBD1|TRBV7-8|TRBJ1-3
CASSLDRGPGNTIYF
TGTGCCAGCAGCCTCGACAGGGGGCCTGGAAACACCATATATTTT
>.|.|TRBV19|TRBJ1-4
CASKRQGEKLFF
TGTGCCAGTAAAAGGCAGGGCGAAAAACTGTTTTTT
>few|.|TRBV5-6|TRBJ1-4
CASSPDTLGKLFF
TGTGCCAGCAGCCCAGACACCTTGGGAAAACTGTTTTTT
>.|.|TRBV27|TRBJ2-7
CASSLRGRPSEQYF
TGTGCCAGCTCACTCCGGGGACGGCCTTCGGAGCAGTACTTC
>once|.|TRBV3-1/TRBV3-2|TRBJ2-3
CASSQDASTVGYF
TGTGCCAGCAGCCAAGATGCTAGCACAGTAGGGTATTTT